Each of the 27 T cell receptor beta chains below was sequenced from the same sample in a study of blood T cell repertoires in COVID-19. Using immunoSEQ multiplex PCR, the repertoire was profiled, and TCRdb retains in-frame clones only, with some absent. The sample holds hundreds of thousands of clones, 90% to 95% seen once. The sequenced material came from peripheral blood. The receptors shown here come from a man aged 55 to 69 with COVID-19, enrolled during active disease.

The chain has TRBV5-6 and TRBJ1-1; possible D gene TRBD1, 5 bases. Germline V lookup: CDR1 SGHDT, CDR2 YYEEEE. The CDR3 has 15 amino acids. Trimming cost V 3 bases and J 3 bases, with 15 bases left between them. Written as DNA, the CDR3 is TGTGCCAGCAGCTCAACTGGGGGGACTTACACTGAAGCTTTCTTT. This sequence encodes CASSSTGGTYTEAFF.

The gene calls are TRBV7-2 and TRBJ2-3; TRBD2 matches at 13 bases. V trimming: 5 bases; J trimming: 4 bases; junction bases outside the gene matches: 0. The CDR3 spans 14 residues. The germline CDR1 and CDR2 sequences are SGHTA and FQGNSA. The CDR3 DNA sequence: TGTGCCAGCAGCACTAGCGGGGGGGCAGATACGCAGTATTTT. Amino acid sequence: CASSTSGGADTQYF.

The gene calls are TRBV18 and TRBJ2-1, with 7 bases lining up with TRBD2. This CDR3 has 16 residues. Germline lookup yields CDR1 KGHSH and CDR2 LQKENI. V lost 2 bases and J lost 4; bases outside the gene matches: 8. The DNA for the CDR3 is TGTGCCAGCTCACCAGGGTCGAGCGGGATTTACAATGAGCAGTTCTTC. Translated: CASSPGSSGIYNEQFF.

V and J are TRBV28 and TRBJ2-7, with 7 bases that match TRBD1. From germline, CDR1 is MDHEN and CDR2 SYDVKM. V lost 4 bases and J lost 3; bases outside the gene matches: 6. This CDR3 is built from 14 residues. CDR3 DNA sequence: TGTGCCAGCAGTTCACAGGGACAGTTCTACGAGCAGTACTTC. Translating it yields CASSSQGQFYEQYF.

The chain carries TRBV19 and TRBJ1-2; D perhaps matches TRBD1 (5 bases). V was cut by 6 bases and J by 10 bases, with 12 bases left in between. Per germline, CDR1 LNHDA and CDR2 SQIVND (reference sequence). This CDR3 region has 11 residues. The CDR3 DNA is TGTGCCAGTAGCGGGGGTGTGCACTACACCTTC. It specifies CASSGGVHYTF.

The chain links TRBV19 to TRBJ2-3; D may be TRBD1 (6 bases). The CDR3 has 14 residues. Germline V gene lookup returns CDR1 LNHDA and CDR2 SQIVND (reference sequence). The V gene lost 4 bases and the J gene lost 2 bases, with 10 bases spanning the gap. The DNA of the CDR3 is TGTGCCAGTAGTAGGGCAGGGGCCACAGATACGCAGTATTTT. Its translation is CASSRAGATDTQYF.

The rearrangement joins TRBV7-2 to TRBJ2-3; the D gene is possibly TRBD2 (5 bases). Trimming removed 3 bases from V and 2 bases from J, with 9 bases in between. The germline gives CDR1 SGHTA, CDR2 FQGNSA. The CDR3 is made up of 14 amino acids. CDR3 sequence (DNA): TGTGCCAGCAGCTTTATGGGAGTCACAGATACGCAGTATTTT. Its protein product is CASSFMGVTDTQYF. Full variable domain (missing parts from reference TRBV7-2 and TRBJ2-3): GAGVSQSPSNKVTEKGKDVELRCDPISGHTALYWYRQSLGQGLEFLIYFQGNSAPDKSGLPSDRFSAERTGGSVSTLTIQRTQQEDSAVYLCASSFMGVTDTQYFGPGTRLTVL.

The chain couples TRBV4-2 to TRBJ1-5, with D unclear. Germline loops: CDR1 LGHNA, CDR2 YNFKEQ. Trimming took off 0 bases at V and 3 bases at J, with 12 bases between the two ends. The CDR3 loop spans 16 amino acids. CDR3 bases: TGTGCCAGCAGCCAAGATAGCGGACGGCTCAATCAGCCCCAGCATTTT. Its protein is CASSQDSGRLNQPQHF.

The rearrangement links TRBV2 to TRBJ1-2, with 10 bases aligning to TRBD1. Germline CDR1 and CDR2: SNHLY and FYNNEI. The length of the CDR3 is 15 residues. With 4 bases clipped from V and 6 bases from J, the junction kept 8 bases outside the gene matches. The chain's CDR3 is CASSALGQGLDGYTF. CDR3 nucleotides: TGTGCCAGCAGTGCCCTGGGACAGGGGCTCGATGGCTACACCTTC.

The chain recombines TRBV6-5 with TRBJ1-6, with TRBD1 matching over 12 bases. After removal of 6 bases from V and 9 bases from J, the junction contained 3 bases not matched to a gene. This CDR3 region has 14 residues. Looked up from germline, CDR1 is MNHEY and CDR2 is SVGAGI. The chain's CDR3 is CASRGDRGLSPLHF. The CDR3 DNA sequence: TGTGCCAGCAGGGGGGACAGGGGGCTTTCACCCCTCCACTTT.

The chain recombines TRBV19 with TRBJ1-1, with 8 bases that match TRBD1. This CDR3 is built from 14 residues. Germline CDR1 reads LNHDA; CDR2 reads SQIVND (reference sequence). Germline trimming cut 5 bases from V and 6 bases from J; bases unmatched to any gene: 8. The CDR3: CASSYRTGRSEAFF. CDR3 in DNA: TGTGCCAGTAGTTACCGGACAGGGAGGTCTGAAGCTTTCTTT. Using reference TRBV19 and TRBJ1-1 for the parts outside the CDR3, the full variable domain is DGGITQSPKYLFRKEGQNVTLSCEQNLNHDAMYWYRQDPGQGLRLIYYSQIVNDFQKGDIAEGYSVSREKKESFPLTVTSAQKNPTAFYLCASSYRTGRSEAFFGQGTRLTVV.

The chain recombines TRBV5-1 with TRBJ2-5; unclear D gene. This CDR3 has 15 amino acids. Trimming stripped 4 bases from V and 1 base from J, with 14 bases between. In germline, CDR1 is SGHRS, CDR2 YFSETQ. The CDR3 sequence: CASSASNSRQETQYF. DNA for the CDR3: TGCGCCAGCAGCGCCTCTAACTCCCGCCAAGAGACCCAGTACTTC.

The rearrangement links TRBV6-5 to TRBJ2-7, with 10 positions matching TRBD1. CDR1 is MNHEY, CDR2 SVGAGI, per germline. Losses at the gene ends were 6 bases for V and 0 bases for J; bases not matched to a gene: 2. The CDR3 has 14 residues. Here the CDR3 reads CASRGDRGSYEQYF. As DNA, the CDR3 is TGTGCCAGCAGGGGGGACAGGGGCTCCTACGAGCAGTACTTC.

The chain employs TRBV28 and TRBJ1-4, with 7 bases identical to TRBD1. V was clipped by 3 bases and J by 4 bases; unmatched bases: 8. The CDR3 runs to 16 residues. Germline V gene data show CDR1 as MDHEN and CDR2 as SYDVKM. The CDR3 DNA reads TGTGCCAGCAGTTTGTTCTCGGGACAGAGTAATGAAAAACTGTTTTTT. This gives the protein CASSLFSGQSNEKLFF.

The chain combines TRBV30 with TRBJ2-2; TRBD1 matches 9 bases. The germline gives CDR1 GTSNPN, CDR2 SVGIG (reference sequence). The CDR3 loop spans 14 amino acids. Trimming cost V 0 bases and J 5 bases; bases outside gene matches: 1. The CDR3 DNA follows: TGTGCCTGGAGTGTACAGGGGGCGACCGGGGAGCTGTTTTTT. This encodes CAWSVQGATGELFF.

The chain uses TRBV5-1 and TRBJ1-1; TRBD1 aligns across 8 bases. Germline V gene data show CDR1 as SGHRS and CDR2 as YFSETQ. Trimming removed 4 bases from V and 6 bases from J; junction bases left unmatched: 8. The CDR3 contains 14 residues. CDR3 DNA sequence: TGCGCCAGCAGCCTTGGGACAGGCCAACCTGAAGCTTTCTTT. It encodes CASSLGTGQPEAFF.

The chain recombines TRBV25-1 with TRBJ1-1, with 7 bases lining up with TRBD1. With V trimmed by 10 bases and J by 0 bases, 11 bases remained unmatched. The germline V gene has CDR1 MGHDK and CDR2 SYGVNS. The CDR3 is 15 amino acids. This CDR3 is CATSPPTGLNTEAFF. The CDR3 bases are TGTGCCACCAGCCCCCCGACAGGGTTGAACACTGAAGCTTTCTTT.

The chain combines TRBV6-5 with TRBJ1-2; D is perhaps TRBD1 (6 bases). Trimming took off 0 bases at V and 7 bases at J, with 9 bases between the two ends. The germline CDR1 and CDR2 sequences are MNHEY and SVGAGI. CDR3 length: 13 amino acids. The CDR3 loop is CASSYSGATGYTF. CDR3 sequence (DNA): TGTGCCAGCAGTTACTCGGGGGCGACTGGCTACACCTTC.

V and J are TRBV29-1 and TRBJ1-1; TRBD1 matches at 8 bases. The CDR3 extends over 14 amino acids. V was clipped by 7 bases and J by 0 bases; unmatched bases: 7. Germline-derived CDR1 and CDR2 are SQVTM and ANQGSEA. The CDR3 nucleotides are TGCAGCGCTAAGGGACAGGACATGAACACTGAAGCTTTCTTT. Encoded protein: CSAKGQDMNTEAFF. The full variable domain, its missing parts supplied by reference TRBV29-1 and TRBJ1-1, is SAVISQKPSRDICQRGTSLTIQCQVDSQVTMMFWYRQQPGQSLTLIATANQGSEATYESGFVIDKFPISRPNLTFSTLTVSNMSPEDSSIYLCSAKGQDMNTEAFFGQGTRLTVV.

This chain links TRBV7-9 with TRBJ1-2; 8 positions agree with TRBD1. The length of the CDR3 is 15 residues. Trimming took 4 bases from V and 3 from J; bases not matched to a gene: 7. Germline V gene sequence: CDR1 SEHNR, CDR2 FQNEAQ (reference sequence). In DNA form, the CDR3 reads TGTGCCAGCAGCTCTTCAGGGGGCCCCTACTATGGCTACACCTTC. Residues: CASSSSGGPYYGYTF.

The chain couples TRBV7-9 to TRBJ1-2, with D tentatively TRBD1 (5 bases). The germline gives CDR1 SEHNR, CDR2 FQNEAQ (reference sequence). The CDR3 totals 16 residues. V was pared by 5 bases and J by 0 bases, with 16 bases between. CDR3 coding DNA: TGTGCCAGCAGCCCCGGGGGGGGAAGAGCTAACTATGGCTACACCTTC. It specifies CASSPGGGRANYGYTF.

V is TRBV6-5 and J is TRBJ2-7; D may be TRBD1 (6 bases). Trimming took 6 bases from V and 6 from J, leaving 15 bases between them. The CDR3 has 13 residues. Germline CDR1 reads MNHEY; CDR2 reads SVGAGI. The CDR3 DNA is TGTGCCAGCAGCCTCAGGGGTTTGGGCGAGCAGTACTTC. This encodes CASSLRGLGEQYF.

This chain joins TRBV3-1 (or the pseudogene TRBV3-2) and TRBJ2-3; 14 bases match TRBD2. Germline trimming cut 4 bases from V and 5 bases from J; bases unmatched to any gene: 5. CDR3 size: 16 residues. Germline V gene lookup returns CDR1 LGHDT and CDR2 YNNKEL (reference sequence). The CDR3 protein is CASSPTSGGAVDTQYF. DNA of the CDR3: TGTGCCAGCAGCCCGACTAGCGGGGGGGCCGTAGATACGCAGTATTTT.

The V gene is TRBV24-1, the J gene TRBJ2-1; D is possibly TRBD2 (5 bases). CDR3 length: 14 amino acids. V was cut by 1 base and J by 8 bases, with 11 bases left in between. Per germline, CDR1 KGHDR and CDR2 SFDVKD. CDR3 sequence reads: CATSDFNGVDEQFF. CDR3 nucleotides: TGTGCCACCAGTGATTTCAACGGGGTCGATGAGCAGTTCTTC.

V usage is TRBV5-1 and J usage is TRBJ2-3; D might be TRBD2 (5 bases). The CDR3 consists of 14 residues. Trimming left V 7 bases short and J 0 bases short, with 12 bases between. CDR1 and CDR2 from the germline V gene are SGHRS and YFSETQ. CDR3 nucleotides: TGCGCCAGCGGATGGGAGATAAGCACAGATACGCAGTATTTT. This encodes CASGWEISTDTQYF. The entire variable domain, with the rest obtained from reference TRBV5-1 and TRBJ2-3, is as follows: KAGVTQTPRYLIKTRGQQVTLSCSPISGHRSVSWYQQTPGQGLQFLFEYFSETQRNKGNFPGRFSGRQFSNSRSEMNVSTLELGDSALYLCASGWEISTDTQYFGPGTRLTVL.

This rearrangement joins TRBV18 to TRBJ1-1; 9 nucleotides align to TRBD1. The germline CDR1 and CDR2 sequences are KGHSH and LQKENI. The CDR3 is 14 residues long. J lost 11 bases, V lost 1 base, and 8 bases had no gene match. The CDR3 reads CASSPRDRVSFAFF. As DNA, the CDR3 is TGTGCCAGCTCACCACGGGACAGGGTTTCATTTGCTTTCTTT.

The rearrangement joins TRBV7-3 to TRBJ2-3; maybe TRBD1 (6 bases). The CDR3 length is 21 residues. With 3 bases removed from V and 6 bases from J, the gap between germline ends came to 34 bases. Germline V gene lookup returns CDR1 SGHTA and CDR2 FQGTGA. CDR3 bases: TGTGCCAGCAGCTTCCCGGACAGCCTGGATTGGCGGCAGAGGAAGGCGGATACGCAGTATTTT. This sequence encodes CASSFPDSLDWRQRKADTQYF.